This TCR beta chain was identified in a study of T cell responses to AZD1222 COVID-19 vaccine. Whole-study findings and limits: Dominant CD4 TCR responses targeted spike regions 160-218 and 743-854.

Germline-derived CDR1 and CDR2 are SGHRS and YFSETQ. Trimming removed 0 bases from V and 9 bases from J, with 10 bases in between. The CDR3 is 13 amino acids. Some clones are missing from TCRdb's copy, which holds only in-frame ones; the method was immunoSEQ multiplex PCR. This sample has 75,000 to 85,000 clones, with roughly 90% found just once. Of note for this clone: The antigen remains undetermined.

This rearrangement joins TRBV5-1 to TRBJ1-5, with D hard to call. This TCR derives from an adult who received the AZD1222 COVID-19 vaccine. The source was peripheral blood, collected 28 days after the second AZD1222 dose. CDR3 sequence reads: CASSLGDAGPQHF. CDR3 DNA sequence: TGCGCCAGCAGCTTGGGGGATGCTGGGCCCCAGCATTTT.